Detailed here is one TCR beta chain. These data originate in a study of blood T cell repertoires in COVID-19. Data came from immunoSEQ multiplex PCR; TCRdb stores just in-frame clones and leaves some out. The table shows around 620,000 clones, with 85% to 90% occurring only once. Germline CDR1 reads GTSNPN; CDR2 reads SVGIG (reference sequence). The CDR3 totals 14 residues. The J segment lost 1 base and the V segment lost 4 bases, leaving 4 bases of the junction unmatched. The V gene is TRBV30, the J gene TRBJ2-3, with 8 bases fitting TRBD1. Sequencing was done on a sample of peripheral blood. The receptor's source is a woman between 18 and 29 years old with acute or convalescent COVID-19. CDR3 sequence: CAWNDRGGTDTQYF. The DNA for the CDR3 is TGTGCCTGGAACGACAGGGGCGGCACAGATACGCAGTATTTT.